These 29 T cell receptor beta chains were all obtained from the same sample, sequenced in a study of cytomegalovirus exposure and HLA in healthy donors. The PCR was carried out with 60 Vbeta primers and 13 Jbeta primers. This table comes from immunoSEQ multiplex PCR, and its TCRdb copy is limited to in-frame clones, with some not included. The repertoire consists of approximately 100,000 clones, with approximately 76% occurring once and the leading ten covering around 8.1%. Sequenced: PBMCs. The receptors were sampled from a middle-aged man in good health and CMV-seronegative.

The chain couples TRBV7-8 to TRBJ1-5; unclear D gene. The CDR3 has 16 amino acids. Germline V CDR1 and CDR2: SGHVS, FQNEAQ. V lost 1 base to trimming and J lost 4 bases, with 14 bases between them. This CDR3 reads CASSLGQATVNQPQHF. DNA of the CDR3: TGTGCCAGCAGCTTAGGGCAGGCGACGGTTAATCAGCCCCAGCATTTT.

This clone was recorded once. The chain employs TRBV6-6 and TRBJ2-7; 7 positions match TRBD1. From germline, CDR1 is MNHNY and CDR2 SVGAGI (reference sequence). The CDR3 has 16 residues. The V segment lost 3 bases and the J segment 4 bases; nucleotides outside the gene matches: 12. CDR3: CASSYRQGSGAYEQYF. The CDR3 nucleotides are TGTGCCAGCAGTTATCGACAGGGTTCGGGTGCTTACGAGCAGTACTTC.

This chain connects TRBV6-6 to TRBJ2-7; TRBD1 matches at 7 bases. The CDR3 spans 16 residues. V trimming: 0 bases; J trimming: 0 bases; junction bases outside the gene matches: 5. Germline-derived CDR1 and CDR2 are MNHNY and SVGAGI (reference sequence). The CDR3: CASSYSTGDISYEQYF. The CDR3 coding sequence is TGTGCCAGCAGTTACTCAACAGGGGACATCTCCTACGAGCAGTACTTC.

This chain links TRBV7-8 with TRBJ2-1, with TRBD1 matching 9 bases. In germline, CDR1 is SGHVS, CDR2 FQNEAQ. The V and J ends lost 9 bases and 8 bases, in that order; junction bases with no gene match: 8. This CDR3 region has 13 residues. The CDR3 sequence is CASKGQGGHEQFF. In nucleotides, the CDR3 is TGTGCCAGTAAGGGACAGGGAGGCCATGAGCAGTTCTTC.

CDR3 sequence (DNA): TGTGCCATCAGTGGCAGGGATAATGGCTACACCTTC. This codes for CAISGRDNGYTF. The V and J genes are TRBV10-3 and TRBJ1-2; D possibly corresponds to TRBD1 (5 bases). Looked up from germline, CDR1 is ENHRY and CDR2 is SYGVKD. This CDR3 region has 12 residues. V dropped 4 bases and J dropped 6 bases, with 9 bases sitting between them.

The rearrangement joins TRBV11-3 to TRBJ2-1; 11 bases align to TRBD1. V shed 5 bases, J shed 6 bases, and the junction held 6 bases outside the gene matches. This CDR3 comprises 15 residues. CDR1 and CDR2 from the germline V gene are SGHNT and YENEEA. The CDR3: CASSTDRGPGNEQFF. The CDR3 DNA reads as TGTGCCAGCAGCACGGACAGGGGGCCCGGCAATGAGCAGTTCTTC.

The rearrangement joins TRBV7-2 to TRBJ1-5, with D unclear. The length of the CDR3 is 13 residues. In germline, CDR1 is SGHTA, CDR2 FQGNSA. Trimming removed 5 bases at V and 5 bases at J, with 10 bases between. CDR3 DNA: TGTGCCAGCAGCCTCAAGAGGGATCAGCCCCAGCATTTT. Translated: CASSLKRDQPQHF.

The chain is built from TRBV25-1 and TRBJ1-6; D gene unclear. This CDR3 region has 15 residues. Per germline, CDR1 MGHDK and CDR2 SYGVNS. Trimming took off 4 bases at V and 7 bases at J, with 14 bases between the two ends. CDR3 amino acids: CASSGQSLLNSPLHF. The CDR3 nucleotides read TGTGCCAGCAGTGGACAATCCCTATTGAATTCACCCCTCCACTTT.

The chain is built from TRBV4-1 and TRBJ2-5, with 7 bases lining up with TRBD2. CDR1 MGHRA and CDR2 YSYEKL come from the germline V gene. This CDR3 region has 13 residues. V was pared by 1 base and J by 5 bases, with 1 base of the junction left unmatched. The CDR3 reads CASSQVGGETQYF. DNA for the CDR3: TGCGCCAGCAGCCAAGTGGGGGGGGAGACCCAGTACTTC.

The chain is built from TRBV18 and TRBJ2-5; 7 bases align to TRBD1. The length of the CDR3 is 16 residues. V lost 3 bases to trimming and J lost 1 base; unmatched junction nucleotides: 8. The germline V gene encodes CDR1 KGHSH and CDR2 LQKENI. The CDR3 sequence is CASSPQTGQPQETQYF. CDR3 DNA: TGTGCCAGCTCACCGCAGACAGGGCAACCCCAAGAGACCCAGTACTTC.

The V call is TRBV4-2, the J call TRBJ2-1; 11 bases are shared with TRBD2. The CDR3 is made up of 16 amino acids. CDR1 and CDR2 (germline): LGHNA, YNFKEQ. Trimming removed 4 bases from V and 10 bases from J; junction bases left unmatched: 12. As DNA, the CDR3 is TGTGCCAGCAGCCCCCCCTTAGCGGGGGGGCAAAGGGAGCAGTTCTTC. This translates into CASSPPLAGGQREQFF.

The chain has TRBV6-5 and TRBJ1-6; tentatively, D is TRBD1 (5 bases). Germline loops: CDR1 MNHEY, CDR2 SVGAGI. The CDR3 totals 15 residues. The germline V and J ends were trimmed by 0 bases and 8 bases, with 11 bases remaining between them. The CDR3, as DNA: TGTGCCAGCAGTTACTCATGGCGGGGGGATTCACCCCTCCACTTT. It codes for CASSYSWRGDSPLHF.

This clone has only one observation. V is TRBV7-8 and J is TRBJ1-6; TRBD1 might be the D (6 bases). The germline V gene encodes CDR1 SGHVS and CDR2 FQNEAQ. The CDR3 is made up of 17 amino acids. V dropped 5 bases and J dropped 9 bases, with 23 bases sitting between them. The CDR3 is CASSLDRLGGQFSPLHF. CDR3 DNA sequence: TGTGCCAGCAGCCTTGACAGGCTTGGGGGCCAATTTTCACCCCTCCACTTT. Full variable domain (missing parts from reference TRBV7-8 and TRBJ1-6): GAGVSQSPRYKVAKRGQDVALRCDPISGHVSLFWYQQALGQGPEFLTYFQNEAQLDKSGLPSDRFFAERPEGSVSTLKIQRTQQEDSAVYLCASSLDRLGGQFSPLHFGNGTRLTVT.

This rearrangement joins TRBV5-1 to TRBJ2-7, with D perhaps matching TRBD1 (5 bases). The ends were cut back, 6 bases at V and 9 bases at J, with 19 bases in the middle. CDR1 and CDR2 from the germline V gene are SGHRS and YFSETQ. The CDR3 runs to 13 residues. The CDR3 protein is CASKIQGGDRQYF. The CDR3 nucleotides are TGCGCCAGCAAGATCCAGGGCGGAGACAGGCAGTACTTC.

The rearrangement joins TRBV27 to TRBJ2-5, with 13 positions matching TRBD2. CDR1 and CDR2 (germline): MNHEY, SMNVEV (reference sequence). Germline trimming cut 4 bases from V and 4 bases from J; bases unmatched to any gene: 6. This CDR3 is built from 16 residues. CDR3 sequence reads: CASSSEGTSGTETQYF. The CDR3 nucleotides read TGTGCCAGCAGTTCTGAAGGGACTAGCGGGACAGAGACCCAGTACTTC.

CDR3 in amino acids: CASSIQGIGDGYTF. In DNA form, the CDR3 reads TGTGCCAGCAGCATTCAGGGGATAGGAGATGGCTACACCTTC. J is TRBJ1-2 and V is TRBV7-2; TRBD1 might be the D (6 bases). This CDR3 contains 14 residues. V lost 5 bases and J 6 bases, leaving 16 bases between the germline ends. Looked up from germline, CDR1 is SGHTA and CDR2 is FQGNSA.

The genes are TRBV5-4 and TRBJ1-2, with D maybe TRBD1 (5 bases). V was pared by 4 bases and J by 6 bases, with 16 bases between. The germline V gene has CDR1 SGHNT and CDR2 YYREEE (reference sequence). The CDR3 consists of 14 residues. In nucleotides, the CDR3 is TGTGCCAGCAGCCCATGGTCGGGGGTAGATGGCTACACCTTC. This encodes CASSPWSGVDGYTF.

V usage is TRBV27 and J usage is TRBJ1-1; possible D gene TRBD1, 6 bases. Deletions cut 5 bases from V and 2 bases from J, with 15 bases between. Looked up from germline, CDR1 is MNHEY and CDR2 is SMNVEV (reference sequence). This CDR3 contains 15 residues. CDR3 sequence (DNA): TGTGCCAGCAGTCCCAGGACAGTAACTAACACTGAAGCTTTCTTT. Protein sequence: CASSPRTVTNTEAFF.

This clone appeared once. This chain joins TRBV15 and TRBJ1-4; D is undetermined. Trimming removed 2 bases from V and 5 bases from J, with 21 bases in between. The CDR3 spans 18 residues. Germline V gene lookup returns CDR1 LNHNV and CDR2 YYDKDF (reference sequence). The CDR3 here is CATSRTPAGNLGNEKLFF. The CDR3 DNA reads as TGTGCCACCAGCAGAACCCCGGCCGGGAACCTTGGAAATGAAAAACTGTTTTTT.

The V call is TRBV7-3, the J call TRBJ1-3, with a weak D call TRBD1 (5 bases). Germline V CDR1 and CDR2: SGHTA, FQGTGA. This CDR3 has 17 amino acids. Trimming pared 5 bases from V and 0 bases from J, leaving 17 bases between. The CDR3 is CASSPSGRGSSGNTIYF. Written as DNA, the CDR3 is TGTGCCAGCAGCCCTTCCGGCCGGGGGAGCTCTGGAAACACCATATATTTT.

The chain recombines TRBV7-9 with TRBJ2-3, with D possibly being TRBD2 (5 bases). V dropped 2 bases and J dropped 1 base, with 7 bases sitting between them. Germline V gene lookup returns CDR1 SEHNR and CDR2 FQNEAQ (reference sequence). The CDR3 covers 14 residues. The CDR3 reads CASSLMGGTDTQYF. In DNA form, the CDR3 reads TGTGCCAGCAGCTTAATGGGAGGCACAGATACGCAGTATTTT.

This clone came up once. CDR3 residues: CATSSLQGVGYGYTF. CDR3 nucleotide sequence: TGTGCCACCAGCAGCCTCCAGGGGGTGGGCTATGGCTACACCTTC. The J gene is TRBJ1-2, the V gene TRBV15; 7 nucleotides match TRBD1. This CDR3 spans 15 amino acids. The V gene's germline CDR1 is LNHNV and CDR2 YYDKDF (reference sequence). The junction had 8 bases not matched to a gene; V was cut back by 3 bases and J by 4 bases.

As regards this clone: Distinct nucleotide sequences in the sample also encode this CDR3. The rearrangement uses TRBV6-1 and TRBJ1-6; a weak D match, TRBD1 (6 bases). V dropped 0 bases and J dropped 7 bases, with 10 bases sitting between them. The CDR3 loop spans 15 amino acids. Germline CDR1 is MNHNS and CDR2 is SASEGT. This CDR3 is CASSEAATGNSPLHF. CDR3 bases: TGTGCCAGCAGTGAAGCGGCGACAGGAAATTCACCCCTCCACTTT.

The CDR3: CASSDPRTSGVSYEQYF. CDR3 coding DNA: TGTGCCAGCAGTGACCCTAGGACTAGCGGGGTGTCCTACGAGCAGTACTTC. The chain links TRBV6-4 to TRBJ2-7; 12 bases align to TRBD2. In germline, CDR1 is MRHNA, CDR2 SNTAGT. The CDR3 has 17 amino acids. The ends lost 2 bases at V and 1 base at J; junction bases unmatched: 6.

This clone was found once. The rearrangement links TRBV2 to TRBJ1-1, with D perhaps matching TRBD1 (5 bases). Germline assignment: CDR1 SNHLY and CDR2 FYNNEI. The CDR3 extends over 14 amino acids. Trimming shortened V by 8 bases and J by 3 bases, and 16 bases separated the two germline ends. CDR3 in amino acids: CASPSEGRDTEAFF. The CDR3 DNA sequence: TGTGCCAGCCCAAGCGAGGGGAGGGACACTGAAGCTTTCTTT.

V is TRBV15 and J is TRBJ1-3; 8 bases align to TRBD1. Trimming removed 3 bases from V and 1 base from J; junction bases left unmatched: 2. Germline assignment: CDR1 LNHNV and CDR2 YYDKDF (reference sequence). CDR3 size: 15 residues. The DNA for the CDR3 is TGTGCCACCAGCAGGGACAGGGTTTCTGGAAACACCATATATTTT. Translation gives CATSRDRVSGNTIYF. The complete variable domain, with remaining parts taken from reference TRBV15 and TRBJ1-3, reads DAMVIQNPRYQVTQFGKPVTLSCSQTLNHNVMYWYQQKSSQAPKLLFHYYDKDFNNEADTPDNFQSRRPNTSFCFLDIRSPGLGDTAMYLCATSRDRVSGNTIYFGEGSWLTVV.

The V and J genes are TRBV5-6 and TRBJ2-7; possible D gene TRBD2, 5 bases. The CDR3 contains 11 residues. CDR1 and CDR2 from the germline V gene are SGHDT and YYEEEE. Trimming removed 2 bases from V and 10 bases from J, with 10 bases in between. CDR3 protein: CASSFMDSQYF. The CDR3 DNA reads TGTGCCAGCAGCTTTATGGACTCTCAGTACTTC.

The chain carries TRBV4-3 and TRBJ2-2; the match to TRBD1 covers 7 bases. The CDR3 sequence is 17 residues long. CDR1 is LGHNA, CDR2 YSLEER, per germline. V lost 0 bases to trimming and J lost 4 bases; unmatched junction nucleotides: 8. DNA of the CDR3: TGCGCCAGCAGCCAAGATGTAACAGGGGCGACCACCGGGGAGCTGTTTTTT. It specifies CASSQDVTGATTGELFF.

The chain employs TRBV30 and TRBJ2-7, with TRBD2 as a possible D gene (5 bases). CDR3 size: 12 residues. Per the germline V gene, CDR1 is GTSNPN and CDR2 is SVGIG (reference sequence). V was clipped by 2 bases and J by 3 bases, with 8 bases between them. CDR3 sequence reads: CAWSTAGYEQYF. DNA for the CDR3: TGTGCCTGGAGTACCGCGGGCTACGAGCAGTACTTC.